The rows below give T cell receptor beta chains drawn from one sample of a study of blood T cell repertoires in COVID-19. Assay used: immunoSEQ multiplex PCR; TCRdb lists only in-frame clones, some missing. Here the sample spans fewer than 50,000 clones, around nine tenths being singletons. Input material: peripheral blood. These receptors were collected from a man aged 55-75 years with COVID-19, enrolled during active disease. Both conserved end residues are part of each CDR3. D genes are given only for firm matches. Expanded clones get a size class; other rows say once, few or many, or leave the size out.

CDR3aa: CATCPNLDYEQYF; CDR3nt: TGTGCCACCTGCCCTAATTTAGACTACGAGCAGTACTTC; d_gene: .; abundance: .; v_gene: TRBV28; j_gene: TRBJ2-7
CDR3aa: CASSLMVSHQPQHF; CDR3nt: TGTGCCAGCAGTTTAATGGTTAGCCATCAGCCCCAGCATTTT; d_gene: .; abundance: .; v_gene: TRBV28; j_gene: TRBJ1-5
CDR3aa: CASSGQGGTEAFF; CDR3nt: TGTGCCAGCAGTGGACAGGGGGGCACTGAAGCTTTCTTT; d_gene: TRBD1; abundance: .; v_gene: TRBV28; j_gene: TRBJ1-1
CDR3aa: CASSKKGLAGGNTGELFF; CDR3nt: TGTGCCAGCAGCAAAAAGGGGCTAGCGGGAGGTAACACCGGGGAGCTGTTTTTT; d_gene: .; abundance: .; v_gene: TRBV21-1; j_gene: TRBJ2-2
CDR3aa: CASSQGQGAFGYTF; CDR3nt: TGCGCCAGCAGCCAGGGACAGGGGGCTTTTGGCTACACCTTC; d_gene: TRBD1; abundance: .; v_gene: TRBV5-1; j_gene: TRBJ1-2
CDR3aa: CASSLFRDTGATNTGELFF; CDR3nt: TGTGCCAGCAGCTTGTTCCGGGACACGGGTGCCACGAACACCGGGGAGCTGTTTTTT; d_gene: .; abundance: .; v_gene: TRBV5-8; j_gene: TRBJ2-2
CDR3aa: CAIRPDMNTEAFF; CDR3nt: TGTGCCATTCGCCCGGACATGAACACTGAAGCTTTCTTT; d_gene: .; abundance: .; v_gene: TRBV19; j_gene: TRBJ1-1
CDR3aa: CASSPYRGQETQYF; CDR3nt: TGTGCCAGCAGCCCCTACAGGGGGCAAGAGACCCAGTACTTC; d_gene: .; abundance: .; v_gene: TRBV21-1; j_gene: TRBJ2-5
CDR3aa: CASSMRTGGVFSRNQPQHF; CDR3nt: TGTGCCAGTAGTATGCGGACAGGGGGCGTCTTTTCTCGAAATCAGCCCCAGCATTTT; d_gene: TRBD1; abundance: .; v_gene: TRBV19; j_gene: TRBJ1-5
CDR3aa: CASSPYPQGNSNQPQHF; CDR3nt: TGTGCCAGCAGTCCCTACCCTCAGGGGAATAGCAATCAGCCCCAGCATTTT; d_gene: .; abundance: .; v_gene: TRBV6-6; j_gene: TRBJ1-5
CDR3aa: CATSPGGGNSPLHF; CDR3nt: TGTGCCACCAGCCCGGGGGGTGGTAATTCACCCCTCCACTTT; d_gene: .; abundance: .; v_gene: TRBV24-1; j_gene: TRBJ1-6
CDR3aa: CASSLGGVISPLHF; CDR3nt: TGTGCCAGCAGTTTGGGGGGAGTCATTTCACCCCTCCACTTT; d_gene: .; abundance: .; v_gene: TRBV27; j_gene: TRBJ1-6
CDR3aa: CASSTSGAQRAHQPQHF; CDR3nt: TGTGCCAGCAGTACCTCAGGGGCGCAACGTGCCCATCAGCCCCAGCATTTT; d_gene: .; abundance: .; v_gene: TRBV28; j_gene: TRBJ1-5
CDR3aa: CASSLGGRTYNEQFF; CDR3nt: TGTGCCAGCAGTTTAGGAGGGAGGACCTACAATGAGCAGTTCTTC; d_gene: .; abundance: .; v_gene: TRBV28; j_gene: TRBJ2-1
CDR3aa: CASSLTNTDEKLFF; CDR3nt: TGTGCCAGCAGCCTAACCAATACGGATGAAAAACTGTTTTTT; d_gene: .; abundance: .; v_gene: TRBV9; j_gene: TRBJ1-4
CDR3aa: CASSEMRNYGYTF; CDR3nt: TGCGCCAGCAGTGAAATGAGGAACTATGGCTACACCTTC; d_gene: .; abundance: .; v_gene: TRBV10-1; j_gene: TRBJ1-2
CDR3aa: CASRAGWYNEQFF; CDR3nt: TGTGCCAGCAGAGCGGGTTGGTACAATGAGCAGTTCTTC; d_gene: .; abundance: .; v_gene: TRBV12-3/TRBV12-4; j_gene: TRBJ2-1
CDR3aa: CASSPRRVHPQHF; CDR3nt: TGTGCCAGCTCACCTCGACGGGTTCATCCCCAGCATTTT; d_gene: .; abundance: .; v_gene: TRBV18; j_gene: TRBJ1-5
CDR3aa: CASNRNTEAFF; CDR3nt: TGTGCCAGCAATAGGAACACTGAAGCTTTCTTT; d_gene: .; abundance: once; v_gene: TRBV6-5; j_gene: TRBJ1-1
CDR3aa: CASSLQGDTEAFF; CDR3nt: TGTGCCAGCAGCTTACAGGGTGACACTGAAGCTTTCTTT; d_gene: .; abundance: once; v_gene: TRBV13; j_gene: TRBJ1-1
CDR3aa: CASSSGGVSANSPLHF; CDR3nt: TGTGCCAGCAGCTCAGGGGGCGTTTCGGCAAATTCACCCCTCCACTTT; d_gene: TRBD1; abundance: .; v_gene: TRBV11-3; j_gene: TRBJ1-6
CDR3aa: CASGEAFF; CDR3nt: TGTGCGTCAGGTGAAGCTTTCTTT; d_gene: .; abundance: .; v_gene: TRBV6-6; j_gene: TRBJ1-1
CDR3aa: CASSQGHGYYNEQFF; CDR3nt: TGCGCCAGCAGCCAGGGCCATGGGTACTACAATGAGCAGTTCTTC; d_gene: .; abundance: .; v_gene: TRBV4-3; j_gene: TRBJ2-1
CDR3aa: CASSVEAGGANSGNTIYF; CDR3nt: TGTGCCAGCAGCGTAGAGGCGGGCGGTGCGAACTCTGGAAACACCATATATTTT; d_gene: .; abundance: .; v_gene: TRBV9; j_gene: TRBJ1-3
CDR3aa: CASSPPTSGGSTEAFF; CDR3nt: TGTGCCAGCTCACCACCTACGAGCGGAGGGAGCACTGAAGCTTTCTTT; d_gene: .; abundance: few; v_gene: TRBV18; j_gene: TRBJ1-1
CDR3aa: CASSTLGGGSGGYTF; CDR3nt: TGTGCCAGCAGTACCCTCGGGGGGGGGTCTGGTGGCTACACCTTC; d_gene: .; abundance: .; v_gene: TRBV28; j_gene: TRBJ1-2
CDR3aa: CASSLDMGRVTNEKLFF; CDR3nt: TGTGCCAGCAGCTTGGATATGGGGCGAGTCACTAATGAAAAACTGTTTTTT; d_gene: .; abundance: .; v_gene: TRBV5-5; j_gene: TRBJ1-4
CDR3aa: CASRRAGVGTYGYTF; CDR3nt: TGTGCCAGCAGACGGGCGGGAGTGGGGACCTATGGCTACACCTTC; d_gene: .; abundance: .; v_gene: TRBV6-5; j_gene: TRBJ1-2
CDR3aa: CASTELGGTSSYEQYF; CDR3nt: TGTGCCAGTACGGAGTTGGGGGGGACGAGCTCCTACGAGCAGTACTTC; d_gene: TRBD2; abundance: .; v_gene: TRBV19; j_gene: TRBJ2-7
CDR3aa: CASSESTGSGEQYF; CDR3nt: TGTGCCAGCAGCGAATCCACAGGGTCCGGGGAGCAGTACTTC; d_gene: .; abundance: .; v_gene: TRBV9; j_gene: TRBJ2-7
CDR3aa: CASSLSPTSGSYEQYF; CDR3nt: TGTGCCAGCAGCTTGTCCCCGACTAGCGGCTCCTACGAGCAGTACTTC; d_gene: TRBD2; abundance: .; v_gene: TRBV5-4; j_gene: TRBJ2-7
CDR3aa: CASSFGTPNTGELFF; CDR3nt: TGTGCCAGCAGCTTCGGGACTCCGAACACCGGGGAGCTGTTTTTT; d_gene: .; abundance: .; v_gene: TRBV7-6; j_gene: TRBJ2-2
CDR3aa: CASRSPGTGVREQYF; CDR3nt: TGTGCCAGCAGAAGTCCCGGGACAGGGGTTCGCGAGCAGTACTTC; d_gene: TRBD1; abundance: .; v_gene: TRBV28; j_gene: TRBJ2-7
CDR3aa: CASSEVGGTGNTIYF; CDR3nt: TGTGCCAGCAGTGAAGTAGGGGGAACTGGAAACACCATATATTTT; d_gene: .; abundance: few; v_gene: TRBV25-1; j_gene: TRBJ1-3
CDR3aa: CASSRDRAEKLFF; CDR3nt: TGTGCCAGCAGTAGGGACAGGGCGGAAAAACTGTTTTTT; d_gene: TRBD1; abundance: once; v_gene: TRBV12-3/TRBV12-4; j_gene: TRBJ1-4
CDR3aa: CASSAAGVGETQYF; CDR3nt: TGTGCCAGCAGCGCAGCGGGAGTTGGGGAGACCCAGTACTTC; d_gene: TRBD2; abundance: .; v_gene: TRBV9; j_gene: TRBJ2-5
CDR3aa: CASRPARGEPSTDTQYF; CDR3nt: TGTGCCAGCAGGCCTGCCCGGGGAGAGCCTAGCACAGATACGCAGTATTTT; d_gene: .; abundance: .; v_gene: TRBV27; j_gene: TRBJ2-3
CDR3aa: CASRTGLASYNEQFF; CDR3nt: TGTGCCAGCAGAACAGGGCTGGCCTCATACAATGAGCAGTTCTTC; d_gene: .; abundance: .; v_gene: TRBV2; j_gene: TRBJ2-1
CDR3aa: CASSFQRGGWDNEQFF; CDR3nt: TGTGCCAGCAGTTTCCAGCGGGGGGGATGGGACAATGAGCAGTTCTTC; d_gene: TRBD2; abundance: .; v_gene: TRBV6-5; j_gene: TRBJ2-1
CDR3aa: CASSPSTDTQYF; CDR3nt: TGCGCCAGCAGCCCTAGTACAGATACGCAGTATTTT; d_gene: .; abundance: .; v_gene: TRBV5-1; j_gene: TRBJ2-3
CDR3aa: CAWSVRQGLAKNIQYF; CDR3nt: TGTGCCTGGAGTGTACGACAGGGACTAGCCAAAAACATTCAGTACTTC; d_gene: .; abundance: once; v_gene: TRBV30; j_gene: TRBJ2-4
CDR3aa: CASNVGESTNEKLFF; CDR3nt: TGTGCCAGCAACGTCGGGGAATCAACTAATGAAAAACTGTTTTTT; d_gene: .; abundance: .; v_gene: TRBV6-5; j_gene: TRBJ1-4
CDR3aa: CASSEYTLSGIYGYTF; CDR3nt: TGTGCCAGCAGTGAATACACCTTGTCGGGGATCTATGGCTACACCTTC; d_gene: .; abundance: .; v_gene: TRBV6-1; j_gene: TRBJ1-2
CDR3aa: CASSSSPSGRIGEQYF; CDR3nt: TGTGCCAGCAGCTCGAGTCCTAGCGGGAGGATCGGCGAGCAGTACTTC; d_gene: TRBD2; abundance: .; v_gene: TRBV7-3; j_gene: TRBJ2-7
CDR3aa: CASSEGQGSTDTQYF; CDR3nt: TGCGCCAGCAGCGAGGGACAGGGAAGCACAGATACGCAGTATTTT; d_gene: TRBD1; abundance: .; v_gene: TRBV10-1; j_gene: TRBJ2-3
CDR3aa: CASSLGLAETQYF; CDR3nt: TGTGCCAGCTCATTAGGACTAGCTGAGACCCAGTACTTC; d_gene: TRBD2; abundance: .; v_gene: TRBV2; j_gene: TRBJ2-5
CDR3aa: CASSLTGGGEQYF; CDR3nt: TGCGCCAGCAGCTTGACAGGGGGAGGTGAGCAGTACTTC; d_gene: TRBD1; abundance: .; v_gene: TRBV5-1; j_gene: TRBJ2-7
CDR3aa: CASSEGQGARQETQYF; CDR3nt: TGTGCCAGCAGTGAGGGACAGGGGGCTCGGCAAGAGACCCAGTACTTC; d_gene: TRBD1; abundance: .; v_gene: TRBV2; j_gene: TRBJ2-5
CDR3aa: CASSSSGYSSYEQYF; CDR3nt: TGTGCCAGCAGCTCTAGCGGCTATAGCTCCTACGAGCAGTACTTC; d_gene: TRBD2; abundance: .; v_gene: TRBV28; j_gene: TRBJ2-7
CDR3aa: CASSLSFGAMNTEAFF; CDR3nt: TGCGCCAGCAGCTTGTCCTTTGGAGCAATGAACACTGAAGCTTTCTTT; d_gene: .; abundance: .; v_gene: TRBV5-1; j_gene: TRBJ1-1
CDR3aa: CASGREVGHGQPQHF; CDR3nt: TGTGCTAGTGGTAGGGAGGTGGGGCACGGTCAGCCCCAGCATTTT; d_gene: .; abundance: .; v_gene: TRBV12-5; j_gene: TRBJ1-5
CDR3aa: CASSSRRASGSYNEQFF; CDR3nt: TGTGCCAGCAGCTCCCGAAGGGCTAGCGGGAGCTACAATGAGCAGTTCTTC; d_gene: TRBD2; abundance: .; v_gene: TRBV7-9; j_gene: TRBJ2-1
CDR3aa: CASRSQGFDGYTF; CDR3nt: TGTGCCAGTAGGTCACAGGGGTTTGATGGCTACACCTTC; d_gene: TRBD1; abundance: .; v_gene: TRBV19; j_gene: TRBJ1-2
CDR3aa: CASSFRTQRFQETQYF; CDR3nt: TGTGCCAGCAGCTTTCGGACTCAAAGATTCCAAGAGACCCAGTACTTC; d_gene: .; abundance: .; v_gene: TRBV7-2; j_gene: TRBJ2-5
CDR3aa: CASRDRADSNQPQHF; CDR3nt: TGCGCCAGCAGAGACAGGGCTGATAGCAATCAGCCCCAGCATTTT; d_gene: TRBD1; abundance: once; v_gene: TRBV5-1; j_gene: TRBJ1-5
CDR3aa: CASSPDRDTQYF; CDR3nt: TGTGCCAGCAGCCCAGACAGAGATACGCAGTATTTT; d_gene: .; abundance: .; v_gene: TRBV12-3/TRBV12-4; j_gene: TRBJ2-3
CDR3aa: CASSLNSGGRALYEQYF; CDR3nt: TGTGCCAGCAGCTTAAATTCTGGCGGGAGGGCCTTATACGAGCAGTACTTC; d_gene: TRBD2; abundance: .; v_gene: TRBV11-2; j_gene: TRBJ2-7